Listed here are 25 T cell receptor beta chains from one sample, sequenced in a study of blood T cells in healthy people across ages. Through a sample-barcoded 5' primer and a J-beta primer mix, a second PCR was run for 7 to 11 cycles. TCRdb processed the 5' RACE reads anew with MiXCR; each CDR3 protein has one entry. Among about 1.4 million distinct CDR3 sequences listed, roughly 59% were seen once. Specimen: blood. The receptor source for this set is a man between 18 and 35 years old in good health.

The chain has TRBV12-3 or TRBV12-4 and TRBJ1-5, with no clear D. The CDR3 has 14 amino acids. Between the trimmed V and J ends, which lost 4 bases and 4 bases, there was a span of 11 bases. The CDR3 sequence is CASSSRVLNQPQHF. CDR3 sequence (DNA): TGTGCCAGCAGTTCCCGGGTCCTGAATCAGCCCCAGCATTTT.

This chain uses TRBV7-9 with TRBJ1-1; D gene unclear. Trimming removed 3 bases from V and 7 bases from J, with 21 bases in between. The germline V gene encodes CDR1 SEHNR and CDR2 FQNEAQ (reference sequence). This CDR3 comprises 16 residues. The CDR3, as DNA: TGTGCCAGCAGCTTTCGAAGGAACCCTGGCGACTATGAAGCTTTCTTT. Its protein is CASSFRRNPGDYEAFF.

The gene calls are TRBV28 and TRBJ2-3, with D possibly being TRBD2 (6 bases). The CDR3 covers 16 residues. Trimming stripped 1 base from V and 0 bases from J, with 11 bases between. CDR1 is MDHEN and CDR2 is SYDVKM in the germline V gene. The CDR3 is CASSLYGGTSTDTQYF. The CDR3 DNA follows: TGTGCCAGCAGTTTATACGGGGGTACTAGCACAGATACGCAGTATTTT.

This clonotype was seen more than once but under ten times. The chain recombines TRBV4-1 with TRBJ2-1, with 9 bases lining up with TRBD2. V lost 4 bases, J lost 4 bases, and 11 bases stayed unmatched. CDR3 size: 17 residues. The germline V gene has CDR1 MGHRA and CDR2 YSYEKL. The CDR3 DNA sequence: TGCGCCAGCAGCCCAAGTCCGGCTAGCGGGGTTTACAATGAGCAGTTCTTC. Encoded protein: CASSPSPASGVYNEQFF.

The chain recombines TRBV20-1 with TRBJ1-1, with 7 nucleotides matching TRBD1. This CDR3 contains 13 residues. V lost 5 bases to trimming and J lost 0 bases; unmatched junction nucleotides: 3. Germline V gene data show CDR1 as DFQATT and CDR2 as SNEGSKA (reference sequence). For the CDR3, the DNA is TGCAGTGCTGACAGGGACCTGAACACTGAAGCTTTCTTT. This gives the protein CSADRDLNTEAFF.

This sequence joins TRBV2 and TRBJ2-1; 12 nucleotides align to TRBD2. This CDR3 spans 15 amino acids. Germline V CDR1 and CDR2: SNHLY, FYNNEI. Losses at the gene ends were 6 bases for V and 7 bases for J; bases not matched to a gene: 7. CDR3 sequence reads: CASRASGGAQNEQFF. CDR3 coding DNA: TGTGCCAGCAGGGCTAGCGGGGGGGCTCAGAATGAGCAGTTCTTC.

V is TRBV20-1 and J is TRBJ2-1, with TRBD1 matching over 9 bases. Losses at the gene ends were 0 bases for V and 4 bases for J; bases not matched to a gene: 10. Germline CDR1 and CDR2: DFQATT and SNEGSKA (reference sequence). There are 17 residues in the CDR3. The CDR3 DNA is TGCAGTGCTAGAGATCTCGGGAAGACAGGGGGGTACAATGAGCAGTTCTTC. Amino acid sequence: CSARDLGKTGGYNEQFF.

Comment on this clonotype: A junction end diverges from the germline sequence, so it may reflect a read error. This rearrangement joins TRBV6-1 to TRBJ1-6, with D perhaps matching TRBD1 (5 bases). The CDR3 consists of 15 residues. Germline V gene sequence: CDR1 MNHNS, CDR2 SASEGT. CDR3 sequence reads: CASSYAQGTGSPPHF. The CDR3 region has the DNA TGTGCCAGCAGTTACGCGCAGGGAACAGGTTCACCCCCCCACTTT.

V and J are TRBV7-9 and TRBJ2-1; 12 bases are shared with TRBD2. The V and J ends lost 5 bases and 5 bases, in that order; junction bases with no gene match: 7. Germline V gene lookup returns CDR1 SEHNR and CDR2 FQNEAQ (reference sequence). CDR3 length: 16 amino acids. In DNA, the CDR3 is TGTGCCAGCAGCCTTCGGACTAGCGGGACCGACAATGAGCAGTTCTTC. As protein: CASSLRTSGTDNEQFF. Together with reference TRBV7-9 and TRBJ2-1, the CDR3 gives the full variable domain: DTGVSQNPRHKITKRGQNVTFRCDPISEHNRLYWYRQTLGQGPEFLTYFQNEAQLEKSRLLSDRFSAERPKGSFSTLEIQRTEQGDSAMYLCASSLRTSGTDNEQFFGPGTRLTVL.

The chain uses TRBV12-3 or TRBV12-4 and TRBJ1-6; D not resolved. V lost 3 bases, J lost 7 bases, and 19 bases lay in between. CDR3 length: 17 amino acids. The DNA for the CDR3 is TGTGCCAGCAGTTTGGGTGAGTCACTCGGCGGAAATTCACCCCTCCACTTT. Its protein is CASSLGESLGGNSPLHF.

V usage is TRBV5-1 and J usage is TRBJ2-1; possibly TRBD1 for D (6 bases). The CDR3 loop spans 17 amino acids. The V gene lost 4 bases and the J gene lost 0 bases, with 17 bases spanning the gap. CDR1 is SGHRS, CDR2 YFSETQ, per germline. The CDR3 bases are TGCGCCAGCAGCATCCCGACAGGTGGGGGCTCCTACAATGAGCAGTTCTTC. It encodes CASSIPTGGGSYNEQFF.

The chain employs TRBV20-1 and TRBJ1-1; D is undetermined. Germline V lookup: CDR1 DFQATT, CDR2 SNEGSKA (reference sequence). The CDR3 covers 17 residues. The V end lost 6 bases, the J end lost 0 bases, and 23 bases lay between the germline ends. This chain's CDR3 is CSAPPTGLGIMNTEAFF. In DNA, the CDR3 is TGCAGTGCCCCCCCTACCGGGTTGGGAATCATGAACACTGAAGCTTTCTTT.

This clonotype was observed a few times. This chain joins TRBV4-1 and TRBJ2-1, with D unresolved. The germline V and J ends were trimmed by 1 base and 6 bases, with 7 bases remaining between them. The germline CDR1 and CDR2 sequences are MGHRA and YSYEKL. This CDR3 region has 13 residues. DNA for the CDR3: TGCGCCAGCAGCCAAGCGGAAGTCAATGAGCAGTTCTTC. Encoded protein: CASSQAEVNEQFF.

The rearrangement uses TRBV20-1 and TRBJ2-3, with no clear D. CDR1 and CDR2 from the germline V gene are DFQATT and SNEGSKA (reference sequence). This CDR3 spans 15 amino acids. Trimming removed 0 bases at V and 6 bases at J, with 16 bases between. CDR3 in amino acids: CSARDGDPVADTQYF. The CDR3 bases are TGCAGTGCTAGAGATGGCGACCCGGTGGCGGATACGCAGTATTTT.

This sequence joins TRBV27 and TRBJ2-7; D might be TRBD1 (6 bases). Gene TRBJ2-5 matches the end of the DNA better, so the J call may be wrong. This CDR3 is 13 amino acids long. Germline values: CDR1 MNHEY, CDR2 SMNVEV (reference sequence). The CDR3 loop is CASSGERRGTQYF. DNA of the CDR3: TGTGCCAGCTCAGGGGAAAGAAGGGGGACCCAGTACTTC.

The chain has TRBV27 and TRBJ2-1; a possible D gene is TRBD1 (6 bases). CDR1 is MNHEY, CDR2 SMNVEV, per germline (reference sequence). The CDR3 length is 14 residues. Trimming cost V 3 bases and J 5 bases, with 11 bases left between them. For the CDR3, the DNA is TGTGCCAGCAGTTTCACACCAGGGGACAATGAGCAGTTCTTC. Residues: CASSFTPGDNEQFF.

The chain joins TRBV5-8 to TRBJ2-3, with TRBD2 matching 9 bases. The ends lost 5 bases at V and 6 bases at J; junction bases unmatched: 10. Looked up from germline, CDR1 is SGHTS and CDR2 is YDEGEE. This CDR3 spans 15 amino acids. CDR3 protein: CASSRGLAGLDTQYF. DNA of the CDR3: TGTGCCAGCAGTCGGGGGCTAGCGGGGTTGGATACGCAGTATTTT.

The chain carries TRBV4-1 and TRBJ1-2; 9 positions agree with TRBD1. CDR3 size: 15 residues. Trimming cost V 2 bases and J 5 bases; bases outside gene matches: 6. Germline V gene data show CDR1 as MGHRA and CDR2 as YSYEKL. The CDR3 loop is CASSQPGTGYYGYTF. DNA for the CDR3: TGCGCCAGCAGCCAACCCGGGACAGGGTATTATGGCTACACCTTC.

Concerning this clonotype: This sequence may be a read error, since a much larger clone differs from it by one base. The chain joins TRBV4-1 to TRBJ1-2, with D maybe TRBD1 (5 bases). V lost 6 bases and J lost 2, with 16 bases in between. Germline V gives CDR1 MGHRA, CDR2 YSYEKL. This CDR3 has 15 amino acids. The CDR3 nucleotides are TGCGCCAGCAGATACGTACCGACAGACAACTATGGCTACACCTTC. Residues: CASRYVPTDNYGYTF.

This chain joins TRBV6-6 and TRBJ2-1, with TRBD2 identical over 14 bases. Per germline, CDR1 MNHNY and CDR2 SVGAGI (reference sequence). This CDR3 comprises 16 residues. V lost 6 bases, J lost 9 bases, and 10 bases stayed unmatched. CDR3 protein: CASRGGGTSGSGEQFF. The DNA for the CDR3 is TGTGCCAGCAGGGGGGGAGGGACTAGCGGGAGTGGTGAGCAGTTCTTC.

The chain is built from TRBV7-2 and TRBJ2-2, with 8 bases that match TRBD1. This CDR3 contains 15 residues. The V and J ends lost 5 bases and 5 bases, in that order; junction bases with no gene match: 7. Germline CDR1 and CDR2: SGHTA and FQGNSA. CDR3 coding DNA: TGTGCCAGCAGCCTATGGGGACAGGCAACCGGGGAGCTGTTTTTT. Protein product: CASSLWGQATGELFF.

This clonotype was counted only a few times. V usage is TRBV4-1 and J usage is TRBJ2-1; D gene ambiguous. Deletions cut 1 base from V and 8 bases from J, with 9 bases between. Per the germline V gene, CDR1 is MGHRA and CDR2 is YSYEKL. The CDR3 has 13 residues. The chain's CDR3 is CASSQGYVDEQFF. The CDR3 DNA reads as TGCGCCAGCAGCCAAGGATATGTAGATGAGCAGTTCTTC.

Comment on this clonotype: Its ends do not fully match the called genes, so a read error is possible. The chain has TRBV2 and TRBJ2-5; D may be TRBD2 (5 bases). CDR1 SNHLY and CDR2 FYNNEI come from the germline V gene. The CDR3 has 13 amino acids. The CDR3 loop is CAGSEGQPETQYF. CDR3 bases: TGTGCCGGCAGTGAGGGTCAGCCCGAGACCCAGTACTTC. The full variable domain, completed using reference TRBV2 and TRBJ2-5, is EPEVTQTPSHQVTQMGQEVILRCVPISNHLYFYWYRQILGQKVEFLVSFYNNEISEKSEIFDDQFSVERPDGSNFTLKIRSTKLEDSAMYFCAGSEGQPETQYFGPGTRLLVL.

The rearrangement uses TRBV6-6 and TRBJ1-2; weak D call: TRBD1 (5 bases). Trimming took off 8 bases at V and 5 bases at J, with 18 bases between the two ends. Germline V gene data show CDR1 as MNHNY and CDR2 as SVGAGI (reference sequence). The CDR3 totals 14 residues. CDR3 DNA sequence: TGTGCCAGCGTTAGAGACGGAGGGGCTTATGGCTACACCTTC. It is translated as CASVRDGGAYGYTF.

The V gene is TRBV20-1, the J gene TRBJ1-2, with D hard to call. Germline values: CDR1 DFQATT, CDR2 SNEGSKA (reference sequence). This CDR3 contains 16 residues. V shed 0 bases and J shed 0 bases, with 14 bases lying between them. CDR3 in DNA: TGCAGTGCTAGAGATCGGGTCCAAATAACTAACTATGGCTACACCTTC. Amino acid sequence: CSARDRVQITNYGYTF.